One and the same sample provided the 5 T cell receptor beta chains below, sequenced in a study of post-analysis software for immune sequencing data. Study-wide results and limits: Five or six TRBV segments, TRBV5-6, TRBV5-1 and TRBV20-1 among them, were found more frequent in patients than controls.

The antigens these receptors bind are not known. Unique molecular identifiers were present in the TCR beta cDNA libraries. In TCRdb, the PCR reads were re-called with MiXCR into one record per CDR3 protein. The sample shows fewer than 900,000 distinct CDR3 sequences, 46% of them seen only once. Sequencing was performed on blood. The origin of the receptors is a girl aged 10-17 years with multiple sclerosis.

This clonotype was counted a few times. The rearrangement joins TRBV6-1 to TRBJ1-6; D is ambiguous. Germline V CDR1 and CDR2: MNHNS, SASEGT. CDR3 size: 14 residues. The V and J ends lost 0 bases and 9 bases respectively, with 9 bases between them. The CDR3 sequence is CASSEALGTSPLHF. The CDR3 coding sequence is TGTGCCAGCAGTGAAGCGCTTGGCACTTCACCCCTCCACTTT.

This chain links TRBV9 with TRBJ2-7; D unclear. V lost 4 bases and J 0 bases, leaving 14 bases between the germline ends. Germline-derived CDR1 and CDR2 are SGDLS and YYNGEE. The CDR3 contains 15 residues. For the CDR3, the DNA is TGTGCCAGCAGCCCCGAATCCGGACCCTCCTACGAGCAGTACTTC. As protein: CASSPESGPSYEQYF.

The chain couples TRBV12-3 or TRBV12-4 to TRBJ2-1, with D perhaps matching TRBD1 or TRBD2 (5 bases each). V was shortened by 6 bases and J by 10 bases, with 22 bases between the two germline ends. The CDR3 sequence is 15 residues long. The CDR3 region has the DNA TGTGCCAGCAGCCTACTTCCCGACGGGGCGAACGAGCAGTTCTTC. Encoded protein: CASSLLPDGANEQFF.

The V and J genes are TRBV11-2 and TRBJ1-2, with D possibly matching TRBD1 (6 bases). Germline CDR1 is SGHAT and CDR2 is FQNNGV. The V end was cut by 1 base, the J end by 5 bases, with 17 bases between. The CDR3 has 16 residues. The CDR3 is CASSLGADSSTYGYTF. The CDR3 bases are TGTGCCAGCAGCTTAGGGGCGGACAGCTCGACATATGGCTACACCTTC.

This clonotype was observed a handful of times. The V call is TRBV11-2, the J call TRBJ2-2; D is perhaps TRBD1 (6 bases). Looked up from germline, CDR1 is SGHAT and CDR2 is FQNNGV. The CDR3 has 16 residues. Trimming removed 3 bases from V and 4 bases from J, with 15 bases in between. CDR3 in amino acids: CASSLTGFSSTGELFF. The CDR3 region has the DNA TGTGCCAGCAGCTTGACAGGTTTTTCGAGCACCGGGGAGCTGTTTTTT.